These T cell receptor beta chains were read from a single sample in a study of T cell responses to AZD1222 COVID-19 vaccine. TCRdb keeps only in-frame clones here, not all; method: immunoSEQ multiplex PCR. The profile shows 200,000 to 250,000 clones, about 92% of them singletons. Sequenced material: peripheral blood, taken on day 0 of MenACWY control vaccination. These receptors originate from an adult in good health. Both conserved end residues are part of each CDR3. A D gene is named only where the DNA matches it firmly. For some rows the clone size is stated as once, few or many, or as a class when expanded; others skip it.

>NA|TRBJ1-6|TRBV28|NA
CASTFQGTDVSPLHF
TGTGCCAGCACCTTCCAGGGGACGGACGTTTCACCCCTCCACTTT
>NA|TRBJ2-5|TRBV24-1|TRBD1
CATSDPGQGPGAQYF
TGTGCCACCAGTGATCCGGGACAGGGGCCGGGGGCCCAGTACTTC
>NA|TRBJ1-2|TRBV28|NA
CASSLDRNYGYTF
TGTGCCAGCAGTTTAGACAGGAACTATGGCTACACCTTC
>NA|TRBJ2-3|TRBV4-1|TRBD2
CASSQDLYPGGIDTQYF
TGCGCCAGCAGCCAAGATCTCTATCCGGGGGGGATTGATACGCAGTATTTT
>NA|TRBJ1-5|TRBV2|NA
CASSEGDSNQPQHF
TGTGCCAGCAGTGAGGGGGACAGCAATCAGCCCCAGCATTTT
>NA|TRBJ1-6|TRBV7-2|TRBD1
CASSPGGRSPLHF
TGTGCCAGCAGCCCAGGGGGCCGGTCACCCCTCCACTTT
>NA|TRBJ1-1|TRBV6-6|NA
CASSSPFSGENTEAFF
TGTGCCAGCAGTTCCCCGTTTAGCGGAGAGAACACTGAAGCTTTCTTT
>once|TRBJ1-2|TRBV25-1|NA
CASSERGNRVAYGYTF
TGTGCCAGCAGTGAACGGGGAAACAGGGTGGCCTATGGCTACACCTTC
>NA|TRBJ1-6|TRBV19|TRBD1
CASSIVATGGRNSPLHF
TGTGCCAGTAGTATAGTTGCGACAGGGGGCCGGAATTCACCCCTCCACTTT
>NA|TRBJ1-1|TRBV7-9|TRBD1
CASSLITGVTEAFF
TGTGCCAGCAGCTTAATCACAGGGGTCACTGAAGCTTTCTTT
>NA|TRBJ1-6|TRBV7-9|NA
CASNHGFDDSPLHF
TGTGCCAGCAACCATGGATTTGACGATTCACCCCTCCACTTT
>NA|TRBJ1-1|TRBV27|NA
CASSLVRGTEAFF
TGTGCCAGCAGTTTGGTAAGGGGCACTGAAGCTTTCTTT
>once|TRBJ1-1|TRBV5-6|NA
CASSYRTEAFF
TGTGCCAGCTCTTATCGCACTGAAGCTTTCTTT
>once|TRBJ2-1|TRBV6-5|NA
CASSYSFGHSYNEQFF
TGTGCCAGCAGTTATTCATTTGGCCACTCCTACAATGAGCAGTTCTTC
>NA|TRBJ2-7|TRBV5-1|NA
CASSKGAGSYEQYF
TGCGCCAGCAGCAAAGGGGCCGGCTCCTACGAGCAGTACTTC
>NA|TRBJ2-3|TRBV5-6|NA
CASSSGTIRGVDTQYF
TGTGCCAGCAGCTCCGGGACTATTAGGGGGGTGGATACGCAGTATTTT
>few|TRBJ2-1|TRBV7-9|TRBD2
CASRPPLAGGGNEQFF
TGTGCCAGCAGACCACCCCTAGCGGGGGGCGGGAATGAGCAGTTCTTC
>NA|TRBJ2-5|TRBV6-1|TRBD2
CASSERGSQETQYF
TGTGCCAGCAGTGAGCGGGGGAGCCAAGAGACCCAGTACTTC
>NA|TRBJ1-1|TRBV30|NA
CAWSKGLNTEAFF
TGTGCCTGGAGTAAGGGATTGAACACTGAAGCTTTCTTT
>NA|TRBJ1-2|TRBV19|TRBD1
CASSTSGTEVYGYTF
TGTGCCAGTAGTACCTCCGGGACAGAAGTCTATGGCTACACCTTC
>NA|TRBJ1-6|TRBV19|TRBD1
CASSMDRAATPLHF
TGTGCCAGTAGTATGGACAGGGCTGCTACGCCCCTCCACTTT
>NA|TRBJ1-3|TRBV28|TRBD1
CASTFQGDRNTIYF
TGTGCCAGCACCTTCCAGGGGGACAGAAACACCATATATTTT
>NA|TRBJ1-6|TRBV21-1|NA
CASSPSRRTNSPLHF
TGTGCCAGCAGCCCCTCACGGAGAACCAATTCACCCCTCCACTTT
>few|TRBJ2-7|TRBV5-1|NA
CASSPMLGGASYEQYF
TGCGCCAGCAGCCCAATGCTTGGAGGCGCCTCCTACGAGCAGTACTTC
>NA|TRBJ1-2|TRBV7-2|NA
CASSPDRNYGYTF
TGTGCCAGCAGTCCCGACAGGAACTATGGCTACACCTTC
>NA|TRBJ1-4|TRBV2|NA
CAGRVTVTNEKLFF
TGTGCCGGTCGAGTGACAGTAACTAATGAAAAACTGTTTTTT
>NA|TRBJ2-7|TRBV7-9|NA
CASSLAGGRTYEQYF
TGTGCCAGCAGCTTAGCCGGTGGCAGAACCTACGAGCAGTACTTC
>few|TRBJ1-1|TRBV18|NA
CASSRPSMGANTEAFF
TGTGCCAGCTCACGGCCCTCGATGGGTGCGAACACTGAAGCTTTCTTT
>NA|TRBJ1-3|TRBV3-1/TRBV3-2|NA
CASSQGPGSGNTIYF
TGTGCCAGCAGCCAAGGTCCAGGATCTGGAAACACCATATATTTT